This entry describes one TCR beta chain. What it recognizes is unknown. Libraries were prepared by immunoSEQ multiplex PCR; TCRdb keeps only in-frame clonotypes and omits some of them. The sample holds under 80,000 clones; 88% are singletons and the top ten take approximately 0.98%. Blood draws occurred at baseline, cycle 4 day 1, and cycle 7 day 1. This sample is drawn from a study of OX40 agonist ivuxolimab in advanced cancers. Across the whole study: Eligibility rules accepted prior anti-PD-1, anti-PD-L1 or anti-CTLA-4 therapy, and 30% to 40% had some.

General study points: Clonal expansion was among the lowest in partial responders at 0.1-3.0 mg/kg, especially CD8+.

Per germline, CDR1 SGHNT and CDR2 YYREEE (reference sequence). V lost 0 bases, J lost 8 bases, and 14 bases lay in between. The CDR3 has 15 amino acids. The TCR sequence derives from an adult with an advanced solid tumor such as melanoma, head and neck, liver or kidney cancer. Sequencing used CD4+ or CD8+ T cells sorted from blood, obtained in a trial of the OX40 agonist ivuxolimab. The J gene is TRBJ2-2, the V gene TRBV5-4; D may be TRBD2 (6 bases). CDR3 sequence reads: CASSLARRGRGELFF. CDR3 DNA: TGTGCCAGCAGCTTGGCGAGGAGGGGTAGGGGGGAGCTGTTTTTT.